Given below is one T cell receptor beta chain in context. Its antigen is undetermined. PCR amplification relied on 60 Vbeta primers (plus 13 Jbeta primers). The method was immunoSEQ multiplex PCR; TCRdb's version includes in-frame clones alone and lacks a portion of them. This table holds more than 100,000 clones, over 65% found once. The data derive from a study of cytomegalovirus exposure and HLA in healthy donors. Overall study findings and caveats: Compared with the roughly 670-donor mean, an Asian-associated ancestry cluster reportedly had fewer N-insertions, according to a later analysis. For most TCR beta V segments, an earlier analysis put the productive rate at about 87% or about 30% of the time. Reports indicate that TCR beta sequences accurately predicted the HLA-A and HLA-B alleles of most subjects.

The CDR3 covers 13 residues. Trimming removed 5 bases at V and 3 bases at J, with 11 bases between. CDR1 is MGHDK and CDR2 is SYGVNS in the germline V gene. The sequence was collected from a female donor in good health and CMV-seropositive. The sample comprised PBMCs. The rearrangement uses TRBV25-1 and TRBJ2-7; no firm D call. Here the CDR3 DNA reads TGTGCCAGCAGTTCTAAGAATGACTACGAGCAGTACTTC. This translates into CASSSKNDYEQYF.